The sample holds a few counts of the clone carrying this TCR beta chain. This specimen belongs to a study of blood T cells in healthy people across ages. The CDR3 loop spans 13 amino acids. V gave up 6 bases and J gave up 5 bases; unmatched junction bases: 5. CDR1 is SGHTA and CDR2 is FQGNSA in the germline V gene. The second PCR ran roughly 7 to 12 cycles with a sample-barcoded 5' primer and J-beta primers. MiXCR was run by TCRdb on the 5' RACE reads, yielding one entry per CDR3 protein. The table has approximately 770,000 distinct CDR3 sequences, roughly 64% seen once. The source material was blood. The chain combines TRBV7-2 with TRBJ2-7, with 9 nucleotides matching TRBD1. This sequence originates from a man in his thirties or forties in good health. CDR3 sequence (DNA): TGTGCCAGCAGATTCACAGGGGGCGACGAGCAGTACTTC. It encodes CASRFTGGDEQYF.